This TCR beta chain appears in the sequencing data of a study of T cells in Graves' hyperthyroidism and ophthalmopathy. About the research overall: Blood was drawn when the patient was first diagnosed and still untreated.

The source material, RNA transcripts, was used to amplify TCR beta CDR3 regions. First-round RT-PCR of the TCR CDR3 relied on the HTBI primer set. MiXCR was run by TCRdb on the multiplex PCR reads, yielding one entry per CDR3 protein. The sample comprises approximately 610,000 distinct CDR3 sequences, around 15% of which are singletons, and around 4.5% rests with the top ten. Germline values: CDR1 LGHDT, CDR2 YNNKEL (reference sequence). CDR3 length: 17 amino acids. The V gene lost 0 bases and the J gene lost 2 bases, with 17 bases spanning the gap. General study points: Blood shared most expanded thyroid clonotypes above 0.001. Onset of ophthalmopathy came a median approximately 6.5 months after the model predicted it.

The PBMCs studied were ones that came from 8.5 to 10 ml fresh peripheral blood. A note on this clonotype: Its antigen is not identified.

This sequence originates from a woman aged 40 to 49 with Graves' ophthalmopathy. The rearrangement joins TRBV3-1 to TRBJ2-7; D is possibly TRBD2 (6 bases). Sequences were obtained from blood. In nucleotides, the CDR3 is TGTGCCAGCAGCCAAGATCCCCGAGGGAGGACCCCCTACGAGCAGTACTTC. Its translation is CASSQDPRGRTPYEQYF.